Described below is a single T cell receptor beta chain sequence and its context. The sample originates from a study of CD8 T cells in Susac syndrome. Random hexamers were used to reverse transcribe about 0.45 to 1 ug of RNA. TCRdb redid the calling of the immunoSEQ multiplex PCR reads with MiXCR, one entry per CDR3 protein. The sample lists around 45,000 distinct CDR3 sequences, approximately 92% occurring once. CD8+ and CD4+ blood T cells underwent TCR beta sequencing. Trimming left V 0 bases short and J 3 bases short, with 13 bases between. The CDR3 covers 16 residues. Germline V gene sequence: CDR1 SGHDT, CDR2 YYEEEE.

This chain joins TRBV5-6 and TRBJ1-5; D is uncertain. The sequencing sample was made of CD8+ T cells from PBMCs. The TCR sequence derives from a human donor in good health. The CDR3 is CASSLGTEGLNQPQHF. The DNA for the CDR3 is TGTGCCAGCAGCTTGGGAACAGAGGGTCTCAATCAGCCCCAGCATTTT.